The following is a TCR beta chain sequence with its context. Source study methods: Researchers report that nucleated cell counts were estimated from reference gene primer amplification. Profiling relied on immunoSEQ multiplex PCR, and the TCRdb table lists in-frame clones only, not all of them. V and J calls and clone size are those listed in that table; D and trimming were worked out from the DNA. The data show around 100,000 clones, around nine tenths seen once. With 4 bases clipped from V and 4 bases from J, the junction kept 1 base outside the gene matches. This CDR3 has 15 residues. Germline-derived CDR1 and CDR2 are MGHRA and YSYEKL. The data are from a study of blood T cell repertoires in COVID-19. The wider study: The cDNA or gDNA used as material had been derived from T cells, B-cell-depleted T cells, or PBMCs.

The chain couples TRBV4-1 to TRBJ2-3, with TRBD2 identical over 14 bases. The sequenced sample was peripheral blood. This sequence originates from a human donor in a cohort sampled during active COVID-19. For the CDR3, the DNA is TGCGCCAGCAGCCGGACTAGCGGGGGGCCAGATACGCAGTATTTT. Protein sequence: CASSRTSGGPDTQYF.